The entry below describes one T cell receptor (beta chain). This clonotype was counted many times. Its specific antigen is unknown. No per-base quality is available; no much larger clone lies one base away. These data belong to a study of CD8 T cells in ankylosing spondylitis (TCRdb year 2017). About the investigation overall: The study profiled T cell receptor beta repertoires in healthy donors and ankylosing spondylitis patients to find disease-linked TCR variants. The full study cohort was made up of approximately 27 ankylosing spondylitis patients and approximately 100 healthy donors. Peripheral blood was sampled, and synovial fluid was also collected from ankylosing spondylitis patients.

Sequenced on an Illumina HiSeq 2500. Quantitative 5'-RACE with molecular barcodes was used to prepare TCR beta libraries. From the authors' description of their analysis: To identify disease-linked TCR variants, a new computational method was used, one built on a probabilistic model of VDJ rearrangement. The raw public data were reprocessed by TCRdb itself: fastp quality trimming at Q25, MiXCR clonotype calling, in-frame beta chains only. Records with the same CDR3 protein are collapsed into one entry carrying the most frequent genes and DNA. V and J calls and clone size were set by TCRdb, not the authors. The sample table shows 150,000 to 200,000 distinct CDR3 sequences, and around 13% are seen once. The ten largest clones capture about 11% of the sample. The CDR3 has 14 amino acids, counting the end cysteine and phenylalanine. Only CDR3 DNA remains: 42 bases, in frame from the first base. Trimming leaves V shorter by 8 bases and J shorter by 3 bases, with the junction holding 6 bases beyond the gene matches.

Study-level results and caveats: The disease-linked clones were reported as significantly enriched in matched synovial fluid samples from ankylosing spondylitis patients. Blood from ankylosing spondylitis patients appeared to be characterized by a TCR beta motif composed of 7 to 9 highly homologous amino acid variants. Some motif variants had previously been reported in the synovial fluid and blood of reactive arthritis patients, which suggests shared mechanisms of disease initiation. A CD8+ phenotype was shown by the disease-linked clones, which were found at relatively low frequencies in peripheral blood.

This TCR was recovered from a female donor with ankylosing spondylitis or in good health (not recorded which). The V gene is TRBV12-3 or TRBV12-4 and the J gene is TRBJ1-5; the central 8 bases match TRBD1. Sequencing was done on a sample of blood, either unsorted or a sorted T cell fraction (not recorded which). Here the CDR3 is given as CASATGAFNQPQHF. The DNA sequence follows: TGTGCCAGCGCGACAGGGGCCTTCAATCAGCCCCAGCATTTT.